The clone carrying this TCR beta chain occurred a few times. The TCRbeta library was prepared with unique molecular identifiers. TCRdb re-called the PCR reads with MiXCR, one entry per CDR3 protein. Counted here are approximately 520,000 distinct CDR3 sequences, about 31% occurring once; the ten biggest clones make up more than 2%. With V trimmed by 5 bases and J by 8 bases, 6 bases remained unmatched. Germline V lookup: CDR1 DFQATT, CDR2 SNEGSKA (reference sequence). The CDR3 has 14 residues. This entry belongs to a study of T-cell reconstitution after alpha-beta-depleted transplantation in children.

This TCR was sampled from a human donor who donated a stem cell graft to a child with aplastic anemia. The source was PBMCs from the stem cell graft donor, collected from the stem cell graft. V is TRBV20-1 and J is TRBJ2-1; 13 bases match TRBD2. CDR3 bases: TGCAGTGCTCTTCGGACTAGCGGGAGACATGAGCAGTTCTTC. Encoded protein: CSALRTSGRHEQFF.